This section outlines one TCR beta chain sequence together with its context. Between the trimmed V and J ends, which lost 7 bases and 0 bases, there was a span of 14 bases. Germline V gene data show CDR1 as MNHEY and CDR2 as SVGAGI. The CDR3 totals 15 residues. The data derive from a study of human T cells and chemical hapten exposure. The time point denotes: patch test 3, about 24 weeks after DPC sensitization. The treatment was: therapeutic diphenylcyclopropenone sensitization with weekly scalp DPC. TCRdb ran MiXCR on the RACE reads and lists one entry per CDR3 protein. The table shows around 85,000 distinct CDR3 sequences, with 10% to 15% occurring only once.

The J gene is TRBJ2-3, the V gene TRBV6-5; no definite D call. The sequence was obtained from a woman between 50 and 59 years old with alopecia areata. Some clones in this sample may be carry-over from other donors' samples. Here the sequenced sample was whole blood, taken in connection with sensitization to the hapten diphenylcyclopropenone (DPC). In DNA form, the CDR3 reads TGTGCCAGCAAGTCATCACAGACGAGCACAGATACGCAGTATTTT. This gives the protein CASKSSQTSTDTQYF.